These T cell receptor beta chains were read from a single sample in a study of T cell responses to AZD1222 COVID-19 vaccine. The table came from immunoSEQ multiplex PCR; TCRdb's copy has only in-frame clones and leaves some out. This sample carries fewer than 200,000 clones, around nine tenths of them seen once, and the ten largest clones take approximately 0.5%. Sequencing used peripheral blood, obtained on day 0 of AZD1222 vaccination. Receptors were obtained from an adult in good health. Both conserved end residues are part of each CDR3. D genes are given only for firm matches. For some rows the clone size is stated as once, few or many, or as a class when expanded; others skip it.

13	TRBV28	-	-	TRBJ1-6	CASSADSNSPLHF	TGTGCCAGCAGTGCGGACAGTAATTCACCCCTCCACTTT
16	TRBV27	-	-	TRBJ1-1	CASSLSRGWVDTEAFF	TGTGCCAGCAGTTTATCCCGGGGATGGGTGGACACTGAAGCTTTCTTT
16	TRBV9	-	TRBD1	TRBJ1-2	CASSDLTGGGNYGYTF	TGTGCCAGCAGCGACTTGACAGGGGGCGGGAACTATGGCTACACCTTC
16	TRBV28	-	TRBD2	TRBJ2-1	CASRLAGGRGYNEQFF	TGTGCCAGCAGACTAGCGGGGGGGCGAGGGTACAATGAGCAGTTCTTC
12	TRBV10-3	-	-	TRBJ1-1	CAIRESHTEAFF	TGTGCCATCAGGGAGTCACACACTGAAGCTTTCTTT
13	TRBV30	-	-	TRBJ2-1	CAWSWNGRGEQFF	TGTGCCTGGAGTTGGAACGGGAGAGGGGAGCAGTTCTTC
14	TRBV18	-	-	TRBJ2-2	CASSSRDRTGELFF	TGTGCCAGCTCATCCCGGGACCGCACCGGGGAGCTGTTTTTT
14	TRBV9	-	-	TRBJ1-1	CASSVGGNTLEAFF	TGTGCCAGCAGCGTAGGGGGGAATACCCTTGAAGCTTTCTTT
13	TRBV5-5	-	-	TRBJ1-2	CASSPDGNYGYTF	TGTGCCAGCAGCCCGGACGGGAACTATGGCTACACCTTC
12	TRBV30	-	-	TRBJ1-3	CAGALSGNTIYF	TGTGCAGGGGCCCTCTCTGGAAACACCATATATTTT
13	TRBV30	-	-	TRBJ1-5	CAWRSGGNGPQHF	TGTGCCTGGAGGTCTGGGGGGAATGGGCCCCAGCATTTT
13	TRBV29-1	-	-	TRBJ1-1	CSVLGGRNTEAFF	TGCAGCGTCTTAGGGGGTCGGAACACTGAAGCTTTCTTT
15	TRBV4-1	-	-	TRBJ2-7	CASSQEGGRIYEQYF	TGCGCCAGCAGCCAAGAAGGGGGACGAATCTACGAGCAGTACTTC
13	TRBV7-2	-	-	TRBJ2-7	CASSPPGAHEQYF	TGTGCCAGCAGCCCCCCAGGGGCCCACGAGCAGTACTTC
15	TRBV19	-	TRBD1	TRBJ1-6	CASSVGQGGNSPLHF	TGTGCCAGTAGTGTCGGACAGGGAGGTAATTCACCCCTCCACTTT
14	TRBV28	-	-	TRBJ1-1	CASSITRGDTEAFF	TGTGCCAGCAGCATCACTAGGGGGGACACTGAAGCTTTCTTT
13	TRBV12-5	once	-	TRBJ1-1	CASGLLTVTEAFF	TGTGCTAGTGGCCTCCTTACAGTCACTGAAGCTTTCTTT
15	TRBV2	few	TRBD2	TRBJ2-7	CASSESASGSDEQYF	TGTGCCAGCAGTGAAAGCGCTAGCGGGAGCGACGAGCAGTACTTC
14	TRBV5-1	-	-	TRBJ2-3	CASSLGASTDTQYF	TGCGCCAGCAGCTTGGGAGCTAGCACAGATACGCAGTATTTT
11	TRBV28	-	TRBD1	TRBJ1-1	CASSDDREAFF	TGTGCCAGCAGTGATGACAGGGAGGCTTTCTTT